A few counts support the clone carrying this TCR beta chain. As yet, its antigen is unknown. TCRdb reprocessed the reads via MiXCR and lists one record per CDR3 protein. Among about 920,000 distinct CDR3 sequences listed, approximately 32% were seen once. The sample belongs to a study of T cell repertoires in cytomegalovirus infection. The CDR3 length is 16 residues. Germline CDR1 reads SGHVS; CDR2 reads FNYEAQ. Trimming stripped 1 base from V and 3 bases from J, with 14 bases between. This chain links TRBV7-6 with TRBJ2-3, with D possibly matching TRBD2 (5 bases). The TCR sequence derives from a human donor in good health (CMV status not recorded). Some clones in this sample may be carry-over from other donors' samples. The sample consisted of cultured CD8+ T cells from PBMCs, taken from culture after CMV antigen stimulation. The CDR3 loop reads CASSLDGGYRTDTQYF. The CDR3 bases are TGTGCCAGCAGCTTAGATGGCGGGTATAGGACAGATACGCAGTATTTT. Full variable domain (remainder filled in from reference TRBV7-6 and TRBJ2-3): GAGVSQSPRYKVTKRGQDVALRCDPISGHVSLYWYRQALGQGPEFLTYFNYEAQQDKSGLPNDRFSAERPEGSISTLTIQRTEQRDSAMYRCASSLDGGYRTDTQYFGPGTRLTVL.